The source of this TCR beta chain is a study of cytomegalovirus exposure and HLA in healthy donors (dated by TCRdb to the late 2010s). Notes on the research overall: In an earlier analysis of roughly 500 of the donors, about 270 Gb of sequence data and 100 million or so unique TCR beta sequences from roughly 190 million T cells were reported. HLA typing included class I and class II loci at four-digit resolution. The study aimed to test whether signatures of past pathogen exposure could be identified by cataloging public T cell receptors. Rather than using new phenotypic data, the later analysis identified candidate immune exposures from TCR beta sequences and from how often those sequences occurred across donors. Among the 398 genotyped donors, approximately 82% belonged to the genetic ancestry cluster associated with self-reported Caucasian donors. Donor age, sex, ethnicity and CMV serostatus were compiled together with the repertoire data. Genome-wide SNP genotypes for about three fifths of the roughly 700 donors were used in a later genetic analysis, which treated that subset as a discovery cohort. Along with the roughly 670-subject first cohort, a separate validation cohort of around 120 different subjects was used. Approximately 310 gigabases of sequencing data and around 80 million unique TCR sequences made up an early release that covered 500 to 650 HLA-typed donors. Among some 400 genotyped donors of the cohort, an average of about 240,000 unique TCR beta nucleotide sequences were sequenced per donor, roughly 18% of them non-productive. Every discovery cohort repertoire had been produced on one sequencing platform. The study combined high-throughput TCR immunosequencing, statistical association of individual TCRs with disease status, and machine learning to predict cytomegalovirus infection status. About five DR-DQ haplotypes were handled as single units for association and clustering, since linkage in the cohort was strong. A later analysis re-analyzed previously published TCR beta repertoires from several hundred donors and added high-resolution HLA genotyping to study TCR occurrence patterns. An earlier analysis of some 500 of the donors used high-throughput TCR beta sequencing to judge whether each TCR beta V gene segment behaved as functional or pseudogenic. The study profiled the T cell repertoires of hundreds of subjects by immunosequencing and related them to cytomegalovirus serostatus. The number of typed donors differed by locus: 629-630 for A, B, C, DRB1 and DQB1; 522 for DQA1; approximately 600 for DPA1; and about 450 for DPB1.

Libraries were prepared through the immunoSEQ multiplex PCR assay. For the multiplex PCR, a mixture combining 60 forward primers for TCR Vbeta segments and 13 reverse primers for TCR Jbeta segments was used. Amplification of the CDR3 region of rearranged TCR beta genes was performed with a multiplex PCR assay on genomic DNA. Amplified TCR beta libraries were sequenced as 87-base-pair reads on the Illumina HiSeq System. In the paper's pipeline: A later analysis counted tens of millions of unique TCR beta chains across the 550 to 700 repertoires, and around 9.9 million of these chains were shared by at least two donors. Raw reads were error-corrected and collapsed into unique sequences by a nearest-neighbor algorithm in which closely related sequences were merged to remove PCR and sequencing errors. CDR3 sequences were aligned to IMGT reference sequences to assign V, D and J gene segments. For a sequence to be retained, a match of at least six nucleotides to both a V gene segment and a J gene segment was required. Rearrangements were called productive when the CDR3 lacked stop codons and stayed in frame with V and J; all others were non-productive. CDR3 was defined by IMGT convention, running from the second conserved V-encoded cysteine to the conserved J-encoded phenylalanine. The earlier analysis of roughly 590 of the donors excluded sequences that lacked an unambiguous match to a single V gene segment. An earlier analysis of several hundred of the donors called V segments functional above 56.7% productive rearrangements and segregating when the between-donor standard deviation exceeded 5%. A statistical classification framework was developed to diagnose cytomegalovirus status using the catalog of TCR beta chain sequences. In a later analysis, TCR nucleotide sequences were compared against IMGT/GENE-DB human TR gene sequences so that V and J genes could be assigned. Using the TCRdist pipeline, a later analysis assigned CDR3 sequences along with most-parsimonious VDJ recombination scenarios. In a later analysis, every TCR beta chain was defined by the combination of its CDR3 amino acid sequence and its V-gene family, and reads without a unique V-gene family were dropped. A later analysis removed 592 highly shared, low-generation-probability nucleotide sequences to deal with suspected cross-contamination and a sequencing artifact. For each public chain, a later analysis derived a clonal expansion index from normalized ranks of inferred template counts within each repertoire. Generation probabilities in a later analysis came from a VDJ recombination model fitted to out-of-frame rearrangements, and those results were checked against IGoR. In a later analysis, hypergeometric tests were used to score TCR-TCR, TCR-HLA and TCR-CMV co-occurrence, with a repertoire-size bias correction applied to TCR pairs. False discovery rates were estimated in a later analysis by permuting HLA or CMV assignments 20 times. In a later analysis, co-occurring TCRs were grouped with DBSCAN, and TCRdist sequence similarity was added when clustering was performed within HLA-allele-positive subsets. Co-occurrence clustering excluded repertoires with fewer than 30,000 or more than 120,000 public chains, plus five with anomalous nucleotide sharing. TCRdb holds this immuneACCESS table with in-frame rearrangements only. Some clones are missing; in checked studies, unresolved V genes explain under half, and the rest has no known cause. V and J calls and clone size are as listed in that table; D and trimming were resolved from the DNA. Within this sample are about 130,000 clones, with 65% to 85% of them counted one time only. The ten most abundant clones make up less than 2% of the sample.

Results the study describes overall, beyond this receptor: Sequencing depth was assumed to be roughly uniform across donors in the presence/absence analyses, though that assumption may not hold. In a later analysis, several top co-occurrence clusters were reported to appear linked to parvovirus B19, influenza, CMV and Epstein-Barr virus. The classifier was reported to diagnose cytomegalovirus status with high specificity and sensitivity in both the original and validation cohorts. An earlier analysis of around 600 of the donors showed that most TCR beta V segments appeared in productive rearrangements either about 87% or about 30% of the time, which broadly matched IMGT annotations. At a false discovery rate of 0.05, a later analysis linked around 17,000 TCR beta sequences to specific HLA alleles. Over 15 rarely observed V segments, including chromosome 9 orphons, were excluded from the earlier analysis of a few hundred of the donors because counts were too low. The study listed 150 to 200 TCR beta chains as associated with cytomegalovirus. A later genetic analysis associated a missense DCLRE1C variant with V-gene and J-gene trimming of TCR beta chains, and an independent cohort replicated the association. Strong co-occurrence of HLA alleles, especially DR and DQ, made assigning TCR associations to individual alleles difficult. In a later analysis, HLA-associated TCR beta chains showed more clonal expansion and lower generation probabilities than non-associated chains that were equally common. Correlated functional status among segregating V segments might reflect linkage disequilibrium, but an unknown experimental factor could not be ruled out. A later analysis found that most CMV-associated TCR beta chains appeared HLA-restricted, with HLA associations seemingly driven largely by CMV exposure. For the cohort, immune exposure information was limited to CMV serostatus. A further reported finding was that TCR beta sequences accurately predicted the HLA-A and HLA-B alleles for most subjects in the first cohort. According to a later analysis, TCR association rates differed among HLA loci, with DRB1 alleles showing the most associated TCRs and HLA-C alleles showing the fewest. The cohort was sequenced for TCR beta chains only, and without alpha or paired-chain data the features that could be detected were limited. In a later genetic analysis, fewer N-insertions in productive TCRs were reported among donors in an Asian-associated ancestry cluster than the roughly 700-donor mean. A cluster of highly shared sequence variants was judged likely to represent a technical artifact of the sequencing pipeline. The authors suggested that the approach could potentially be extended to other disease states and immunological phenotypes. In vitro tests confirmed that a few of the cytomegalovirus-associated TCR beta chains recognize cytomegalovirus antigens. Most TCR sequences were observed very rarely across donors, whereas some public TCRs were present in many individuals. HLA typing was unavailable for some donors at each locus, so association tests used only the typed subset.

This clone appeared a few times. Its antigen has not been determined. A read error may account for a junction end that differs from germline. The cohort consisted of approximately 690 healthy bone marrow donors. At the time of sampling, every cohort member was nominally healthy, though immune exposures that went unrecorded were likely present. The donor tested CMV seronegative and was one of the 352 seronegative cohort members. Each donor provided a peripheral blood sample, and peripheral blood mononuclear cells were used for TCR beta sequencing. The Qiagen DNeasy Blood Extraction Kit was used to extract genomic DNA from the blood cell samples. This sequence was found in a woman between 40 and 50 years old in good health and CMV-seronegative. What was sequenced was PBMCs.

The nucleotide sequence reads TGTGCCAGCAGCGTTACTCTGTCTGAGGCCAACGGCCTGACTTTC. Translated, this is CASSVTLSEANGLTF. Recombination linked TRBV9 to TRBJ2-6, with an unclear D gene assignment. CDR1 and CDR2, per the germline V gene, are SGDLS and YYNGEE. The CDR3, from cysteine to phenylalanine, totals 15 residues. Left in the record is the CDR3 DNA by itself, 45 bases read in frame from the first base.